The clone carrying this T cell receptor (beta chain) was picked up a small number of times. Antigen unknown. The V segment lost 5 bases and the J segment 9 bases; nucleotides outside the gene matches: 12. Germline V gene lookup returns CDR1 SGHTA and CDR2 FQGNSA. This CDR3 has 17 residues. Unique molecular identifiers were incorporated during preparation of the TCRbeta library. MiXCR, applied by TCRdb to the PCR reads, yields one record per CDR3 protein. Altogether 700,000 to 950,000 distinct CDR3 sequences are present, less than 20% being singletons, with the ten largest covering 5%. The data belong to a study of T-cell reconstitution after alpha-beta-depleted transplantation in children. Whole-study findings and limits: Certain patients had high TCRbeta diversity at day 60, and it came from recipient T cells and thymic progenitors that survived. T-cell counts and diversity at one year post-transplant came mainly from newly produced T cells.

The genes are TRBV7-2 and TRBJ2-1; 14 nucleotides align to TRBD2. The sequence was obtained from a male patient between 10 and 17 years old who had a stem cell transplant for acute lymphoblastic leukemia, so the T cells may come from the graft donor. The material sequenced was PBMCs, mostly from graft donor cells, taken 360 days after TCRalphabeta/CD19-depleted stem cell transplant. The CDR3 reads CASSRSPGLAGAGEQFF. DNA of the CDR3: TGTGCCAGCAGCCGTAGTCCGGGACTAGCGGGAGCGGGTGAGCAGTTCTTC. Drawing the rest from reference TRBV7-2 and TRBJ2-1, the complete variable domain is GAGVSQSPSNKVTEKGKDVELRCDPISGHTALYWYRQSLGQGLEFLIYFQGNSAPDKSGLPSDRFSAERTGGSVSTLTIQRTQQEDSAVYLCASSRSPGLAGAGEQFFGPGTRLTVL.